This T cell receptor beta chain was retrieved from a study of glioma-infiltrating T cells after dendritic cell vaccination. Germline V gene sequence: CDR1 WSHSY, CDR2 SAAADI. CDR3 length: 11 residues. V dropped 5 bases and J dropped 5 bases, with 4 bases sitting between them. Here immunoSEQ multiplex PCR was the method, and the copy in TCRdb shows in-frame clones only, minus some. The sample lists 100,000 to 120,000 clones; 90% were seen once. Time point meaning: after dendritic cell vaccination, including at tumor progression/relapse. The sequencing used blood, collected after dendritic cell vaccination. The chain recombines TRBV10-2 with TRBJ2-1; D uncertain. This clonotype originated in a human donor with glioblastoma. The CDR3 is CASSSDNEQFF. In DNA, the CDR3 is TGCGCCAGCAGTTCAGACAATGAGCAGTTCTTC.